The present entry profiles one TCR beta chain with its context. How the authors handled the data: How many nucleated cells were present was estimated from reference gene primer amplification. Assay: immunoSEQ multiplex PCR; the TCRdb copy retains only in-frame clones and omits some. V and J calls and clone size follow that table, whereas D and trimming were derived from the DNA. The table records 40,000 to 60,000 clones, roughly 86% of them present only once. The data are from a study of blood T cell repertoires in COVID-19. The J segment lost 2 bases and the V segment lost 3 bases, leaving 5 bases of the junction unmatched. Germline CDR1 and CDR2: GTSNPN and SVGIG (reference sequence). CDR3 length: 15 amino acids.

The receptor was isolated from a man older than 75 with active COVID-19. The specimen was peripheral blood. V is TRBV30 and J is TRBJ1-4; TRBD1 aligns across 8 bases. The CDR3 loop is CAWRGQGATNEKLFF. DNA for the CDR3: TGTGCCTGGAGAGGGCAGGGGGCGACTAATGAAAAACTGTTTTTT.